This T cell receptor beta chain stems from a study of T-cell memory formation after mild COVID-19. After 5'RACE with constant-segment primers, TCR alpha and TCR beta cDNA libraries carrying sample barcodes and UMIs were obtained. TCRdb re-called the 5' RACE reads through MiXCR, storing one row per CDR3 protein. This sample has 200,000 to 250,000 distinct CDR3 sequences, with approximately 15% found just once. The sample holds a few counts of this clonotype. Its specificity is unknown. The CDR3 has 14 residues. Trimming left V 2 bases short and J 8 bases short, with 10 bases between. Looked up from germline, CDR1 is LGHDT and CDR2 is YNNKEL (reference sequence). Study outcomes and limitations: Contracting CD4+ clones lay largely in CM and EM, with CD8+ ones residing in EMRA.

The material sequenced was PBMCs or a T cell subset sorted from them (not recorded which). V usage is TRBV3-1 and J usage is TRBJ1-6; D unresolved. The clonotype was recovered from an adult woman who had mild COVID-19 (a few samples of this study predate the infection). Cell type and time point are not known. The CDR3 sequence: CASSQTSWDSPLHF. The DNA of the CDR3 is TGTGCCAGCAGCCAAACGTCATGGGATTCACCCCTCCACTTT.